This T cell receptor (beta chain) was sequenced during a study of radiation and T cells in renal cell carcinoma. Clones were sequenced by immunoSEQ multiplex PCR, and TCRdb holds only the in-frame ones, with some missing. The table records 20,000 to 25,000 clones, nearly 80% of them present only once. Study-wide points: In blood, top tumor clones expanded by 2 weeks, shrinking by 4.

Time point here: baseline pretreatment blood. As to treatment: 15 Gy SBRT to primary tumor, nephrectomy 4 weeks later. Serial blood draws occurred at baseline and 2 and 4 weeks post-SBRT. The patient's renal cell carcinoma had clear cell pathology. The CDR3 runs 13 residues. The V end was cut by 8 bases, the J end by 1 base, with 11 bases between. CDR1 and CDR2 from the germline V gene are ENHRY and SYGVKD. Of note for this clone: Its antigen remains unidentified.

Specimen: blood, collected from a patient whose treatment included radiotherapy and nephrectomy. The V and J genes are TRBV10-3 and TRBJ1-1; D remains ambiguous. The sequence came from a man in his fifties or sixties with renal cell carcinoma. The CDR3 loop is CAIAETPNTEAFF. For the CDR3, the DNA is TGTGCCATCGCGGAAACACCGAACACTGAAGCTTTCTTT.